This T cell receptor beta chain was profiled in a study of beta chain features in type 1 diabetes. One heparinised blood draw averaging about 120 mL was given by each donor. Study results and limitations: Shortening of TCRB CDR3s, moderate but significant, appeared in all four CD4+ subsets of Type 1 diabetes patients.

Points on this clone: Its antigen remains unidentified.

Per the germline V gene, CDR1 is SQVTM and CDR2 is ANQGSEA. With 6 bases removed from V and 2 bases from J, the gap between germline ends came to 4 bases. The CDR3 is 10 residues long. The study reverse transcribed the entire isolated RNA, so it sequenced expressed TCRB transcripts. The assay was immunoSEQ multiplex PCR, and TCRdb's table has in-frame clones only and misses some. Of tens of thousands of clones in the sample, roughly 70% were seen once. This rearrangement joins TRBV29-1 to TRBJ1-1; D not resolved. This sequence was found in a woman aged 18 to 35 with type 1 diabetes. Sequencing used Tregs from blood. CDR3 bases: TGCAGCGTGGCAAACACTGAAGCTTTCTTT. Its protein is CSVANTEAFF.